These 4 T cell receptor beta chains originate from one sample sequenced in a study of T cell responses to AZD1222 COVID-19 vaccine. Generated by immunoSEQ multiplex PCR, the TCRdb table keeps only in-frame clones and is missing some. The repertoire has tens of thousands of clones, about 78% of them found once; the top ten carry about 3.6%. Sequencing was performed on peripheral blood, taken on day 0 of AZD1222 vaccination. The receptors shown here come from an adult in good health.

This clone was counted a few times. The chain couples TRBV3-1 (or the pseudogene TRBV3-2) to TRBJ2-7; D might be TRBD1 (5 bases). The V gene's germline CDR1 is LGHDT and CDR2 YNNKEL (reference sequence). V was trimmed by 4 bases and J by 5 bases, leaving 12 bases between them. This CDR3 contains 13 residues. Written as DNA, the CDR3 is TGTGCCAGCAGCCCTAGGGGAATTAACGAGCAGTACTTC. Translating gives CASSPRGINEQYF.

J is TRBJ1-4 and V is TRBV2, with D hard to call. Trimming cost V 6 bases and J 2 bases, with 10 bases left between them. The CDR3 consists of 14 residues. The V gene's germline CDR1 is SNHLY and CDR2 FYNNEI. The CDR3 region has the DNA TGTGCCAGCAGACAAATTGGGACTAATGAAAAACTGTTTTTT. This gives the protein CASRQIGTNEKLFF.

The CDR3 nucleotides read TGTGCCAGCAGCTTAGCCGGGGGAAATTCACCCCTCCACTTT. Residues: CASSLAGGNSPLHF. The genes are TRBV7-9 and TRBJ1-6, with D possibly matching TRBD1 (5 bases). Germline V gene data show CDR1 as SEHNR and CDR2 as FQNEAQ (reference sequence). The length of the CDR3 is 14 residues. V lost 0 bases and J lost 7, with 7 bases in between. The full variable domain, with the rest looked up from reference TRBV7-9 and TRBJ1-6, is DTGVSQNPRHKITKRGQNVTFRCDPISEHNRLYWYRQTLGQGPEFLTYFQNEAQLEKSRLLSDRFSAERPKGSFSTLEIQRTEQGDSAMYLCASSLAGGNSPLHFGNGTRLTVT.

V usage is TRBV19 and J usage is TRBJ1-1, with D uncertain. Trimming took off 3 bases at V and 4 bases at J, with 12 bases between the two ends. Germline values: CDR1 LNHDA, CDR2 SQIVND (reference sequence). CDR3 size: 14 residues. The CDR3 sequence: CASSIGPQSTEAFF. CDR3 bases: TGTGCCAGTAGTATTGGACCCCAGAGCACTGAAGCTTTCTTT.